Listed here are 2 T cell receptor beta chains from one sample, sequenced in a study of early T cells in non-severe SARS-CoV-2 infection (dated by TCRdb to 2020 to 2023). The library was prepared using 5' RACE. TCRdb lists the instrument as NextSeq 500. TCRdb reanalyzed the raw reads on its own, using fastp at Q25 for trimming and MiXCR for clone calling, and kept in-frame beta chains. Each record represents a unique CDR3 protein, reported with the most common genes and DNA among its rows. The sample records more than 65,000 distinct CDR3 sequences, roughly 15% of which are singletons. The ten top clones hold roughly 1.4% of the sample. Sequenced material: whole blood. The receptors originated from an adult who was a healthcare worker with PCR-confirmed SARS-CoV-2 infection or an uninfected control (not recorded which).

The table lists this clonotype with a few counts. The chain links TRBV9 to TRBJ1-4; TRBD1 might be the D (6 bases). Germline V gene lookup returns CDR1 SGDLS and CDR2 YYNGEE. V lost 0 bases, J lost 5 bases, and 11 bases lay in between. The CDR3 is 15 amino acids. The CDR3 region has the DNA TGTGCCAGCAGCGTAGAAGGGGGACTCAATGAAAAACTGTTTTTT. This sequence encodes CASSVEGGLNEKLFF.

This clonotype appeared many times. The CDR3 region has the DNA TGCAGCGTTGAACGGGGGGTCACCTACAATGAGCAGTTCTTC. Its protein product is CSVERGVTYNEQFF. The genes are TRBV29-1 and TRBJ2-1, with TRBD2 matching over 7 bases. The CDR3 totals 14 residues. Trimming at V came to 2 bases and at J to 2 bases, leaving 3 bases not matched to a gene. Germline V gene data show CDR1 as SQVTM and CDR2 as ANQGSEA.